This T cell receptor (beta chain) is from a study of T cell responses to AZD1222 COVID-19 vaccine. Study-wide results and limits: Donors were chiefly white British, with a greater number of females, and clonal diversity was perhaps underestimated.

The protocol was immunoSEQ multiplex PCR, while the TCRdb copy is restricted to in-frame clones and leaves out a portion. The sample has tens of thousands of clones; over 75% are singletons. This CDR3 region has 14 residues. CDR1 is SGHTA, CDR2 FQGNSA, per germline. Trimming took off 2 bases at V and 0 bases at J, with 5 bases between the two ends. As for this clone: Its antigen remains unidentified.

Source: peripheral blood, taken 28 days after the second AZD1222 dose. V and J are TRBV7-2 and TRBJ1-3; D is ambiguous. The sequence was collected from an adult who received the AZD1222 COVID-19 vaccine. CDR3 coding DNA: TGTGCCAGCAGCTTACTAAACTCTGGAAACACCATATATTTT. Its translation: CASSLLNSGNTIYF.